This TCR beta chain was captured by sequencing in a study of CD8 T cells in Susac syndrome. Random hexamers were used to reverse transcribe the RNA input (roughly 0.5 to 1 ug). TCRdb itself ran the immunoSEQ multiplex PCR reads through MiXCR, one entry per CDR3 protein. The sample carries under 250,000 distinct CDR3 sequences, around 93% recorded once. The CDR3 length is 13 residues. V was trimmed by 6 bases and J by 1 base, leaving 9 bases between them. Germline lookup yields CDR1 MNHEY and CDR2 SVGAGI. Sequencing of TCR beta was performed on blood CD8+ T cells and on blood CD4+ T cells. The receptor was derived from a human donor with Susac syndrome. The specimen sequenced was CD4+ T cells from PBMCs. V and J are TRBV6-5 and TRBJ2-5; weak D call: TRBD1 (6 bases). The CDR3 here is CASRDSSQETQYF. The CDR3 DNA sequence: TGTGCCAGCAGGGACAGTTCCCAAGAGACCCAGTACTTC.